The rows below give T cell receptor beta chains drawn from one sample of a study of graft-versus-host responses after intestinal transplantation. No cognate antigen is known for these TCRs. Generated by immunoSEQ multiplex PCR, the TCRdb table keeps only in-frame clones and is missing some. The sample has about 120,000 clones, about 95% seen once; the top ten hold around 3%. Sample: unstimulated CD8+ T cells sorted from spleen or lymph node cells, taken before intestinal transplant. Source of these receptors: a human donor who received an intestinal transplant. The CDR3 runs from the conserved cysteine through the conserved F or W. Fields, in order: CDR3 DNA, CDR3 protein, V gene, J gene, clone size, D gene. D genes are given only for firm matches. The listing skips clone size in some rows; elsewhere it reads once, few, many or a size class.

TGCGCCAGCAGTCAATCTGGGGGTTCCGGGGAGCTGTTTTTT,CASSQSGGSGELFF,TRBV23-1,TRBJ2-2,.,.
TGTGCCAGCAGTTCCACGAGGACTAGCGGGATCTCTCGACATGAGCAGTTCTTC,CASSSTRTSGISRHEQFF,TRBV28,TRBJ2-1,.,TRBD2
TGCGCCAGCAGCTTGCCCGGGACAGGGAACACTGAAGCTTTCTTT,CASSLPGTGNTEAFF,TRBV5-1,TRBJ1-1,.,TRBD1
TGTGCCAGCAGTTTCCGGGACAGGAACACCGGGGAGCTGTTTTTT,CASSFRDRNTGELFF,TRBV6-6,TRBJ2-2,.,TRBD1
TGCGCCAGCAGCGGACTGTCGGGAGTCCACGAGCAGTACTTC,CASSGLSGVHEQYF,TRBV5-1,TRBJ2-7,once,.
TGTGCCAGCAGCCTAGGGAGAACACAAGAGACCCAGTACTTC,CASSLGRTQETQYF,TRBV11-2,TRBJ2-5,.,.
TGTGCCAGCAGCCACAAGGGGGTCACCTACGAGCAGTACTTC,CASSHKGVTYEQYF,TRBV7-9,TRBJ2-7,.,.
TGTGCCAGCAGTTTGCAGGAATCGAACACTGAAGCTTTCTTT,CASSLQESNTEAFF,TRBV28,TRBJ1-1,.,.
TGTGCCAGCAGCTTGGATCTCACTGAAGCTTTCTTT,CASSLDLTEAFF,TRBV5-5,TRBJ1-1,.,.
TGCGCCAGCAGTGAGCGGCTAGCGGGAGGGGACGAGCAGTACTTC,CASSERLAGGDEQYF,TRBV10-1,TRBJ2-7,.,TRBD2
TGCGCCAGCAGCCAAACAGGGTCTGGAAACACCATATATTTT,CASSQTGSGNTIYF,TRBV4-1,TRBJ1-3,.,.
TGTGCCAGCAGTAACGGACAGGGCTTTTATGGCTACACCTTC,CASSNGQGFYGYTF,TRBV28,TRBJ1-2,once,TRBD1
TGTGCCAGCAGTTTGTGGGAGAGCGGAAACACCATATATTTT,CASSLWESGNTIYF,TRBV28,TRBJ1-3,once,.
TGTGCCAGCAGCCGGGGGACTAGCGACAACTACAATGAGCAGTTCTTC,CASSRGTSDNYNEQFF,TRBV27,TRBJ2-1,few,TRBD2
TGTGCCAGCAGTTCAGCGACCCAGTACTTC,CASSSATQYF,TRBV27,TRBJ2-5,.,.
TGTGCCAGCAGCTCGAAAGGACAGGGAGCCTACAATGAGCAGTTCTTC,CASSSKGQGAYNEQFF,TRBV7-3,TRBJ2-1,.,TRBD1
TGTGCCAGCAGCTGCCGGTTGGGTAATGAAAAACTGTTTTTT,CASSCRLGNEKLFF,TRBV7-3,TRBJ1-4,.,.
TGTGCCAGCAGAAGGGGCCCAACCTACACAGATACGCAGTATTTT,CASRRGPTYTDTQYF,TRBV7-9,TRBJ2-3,once,.
TGCAGTGCTAGAGAGTACGAGCAGTACTTC,CSAREYEQYF,TRBV20-1,TRBJ2-7,few,.
TGTGCCACCAGCAGGCCGGGAGCGAACAATGAGCAGTTCTTC,CATSRPGANNEQFF,TRBV15,TRBJ2-1,.,.
TGTGCCAGCAGTTTCTTGGGACTAGCGCAAGTCTACACCGGGGAGCTGTTTTTT,CASSFLGLAQVYTGELFF,TRBV28,TRBJ2-2,.,TRBD2
TGTGCCAGCAGGAGGACAGGGAACTACGAGCAGTACTTC,CASRRTGNYEQYF,TRBV27,TRBJ2-7,.,TRBD1
TGCGCCAGCAGCCAAGATCATCTAGCGCGCCTAGAGACCCAGTACTTC,CASSQDHLARLETQYF,TRBV4-3,TRBJ2-5,.,.